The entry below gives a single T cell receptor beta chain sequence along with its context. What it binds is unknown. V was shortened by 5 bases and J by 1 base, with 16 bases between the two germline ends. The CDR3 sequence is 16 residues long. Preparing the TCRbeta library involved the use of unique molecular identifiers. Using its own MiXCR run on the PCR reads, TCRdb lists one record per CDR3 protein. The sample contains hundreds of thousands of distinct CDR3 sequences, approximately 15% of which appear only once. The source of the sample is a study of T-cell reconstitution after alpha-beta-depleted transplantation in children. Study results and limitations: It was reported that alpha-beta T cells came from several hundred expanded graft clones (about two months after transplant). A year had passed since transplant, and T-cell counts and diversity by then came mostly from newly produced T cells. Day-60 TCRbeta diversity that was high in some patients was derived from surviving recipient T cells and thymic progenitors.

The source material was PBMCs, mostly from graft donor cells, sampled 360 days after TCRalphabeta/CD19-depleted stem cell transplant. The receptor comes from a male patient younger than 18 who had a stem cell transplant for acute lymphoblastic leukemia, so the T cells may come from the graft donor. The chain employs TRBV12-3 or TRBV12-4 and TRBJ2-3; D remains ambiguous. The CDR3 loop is CASSPPGRVRTDTQYF. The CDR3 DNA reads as TGTGCCAGCAGTCCCCCAGGAAGAGTCCGCACAGATACGCAGTATTTT.